The 6 T cell receptor beta chains given below trace back to one sample, sequenced in a study of T cells in Graves' hyperthyroidism and ophthalmopathy. Researchers amplified the TCR beta CDR3 regions from RNA transcripts. Primed by the HTBI set, a first-round RT-PCR was run on the TCR CDR3. TCRdb called the multiplex PCR reads again in MiXCR, with one record for every CDR3 protein. The table shows approximately 600,000 distinct CDR3 sequences, with roughly 15% occurring only once. The sequenced sample consisted of blood. These receptor sequences come from a woman aged 40 to 55 with Graves' ophthalmopathy.

V and J are TRBV2 and TRBJ1-5; D unresolved. Germline CDR1 SNHLY, CDR2 FYNNEI. Trimming cost V 8 bases and J 3 bases, with 20 bases left between them. The CDR3 contains 16 residues. CDR3 sequence: CASVPGVPSDNQPQHF. For the CDR3, the DNA is TGTGCCAGCGTCCCCGGGGTCCCGAGTGACAATCAGCCCCAGCATTTT.

This clonotype came up many times. This chain links TRBV11-2 with TRBJ2-4; D might be TRBD2 (5 bases). Trimming shortened V by 0 bases and J by 7 bases, and 7 bases separated the two germline ends. CDR3 length: 13 amino acids. Per germline, CDR1 SGHAT and CDR2 FQNNGV. The CDR3 nucleotides read TGTGCCAGCAGCTTAGAATCGGGGAACATTCAGTACTTC. The encoded protein is CASSLESGNIQYF.

This clonotype appeared many times. The rearrangement links TRBV28 to TRBJ1-5; D uncertain. Germline CDR1 and CDR2: MDHEN and SYDVKM. There are 13 residues in the CDR3. Trimming took off 3 bases at V and 5 bases at J, with 8 bases between the two ends. CDR3 DNA sequence: TGTGCCAGCAGTTTCGAGGATTATCAGCCCCAGCATTTT. Amino acids: CASSFEDYQPQHF.

This clonotype has a count of ten or more. The chain links TRBV4-2 to TRBJ1-2; tentative D call: TRBD1 (5 bases). Germline loops: CDR1 LGHNA, CDR2 YNFKEQ. V lost 1 base to trimming and J lost 5 bases, with 14 bases between them. The CDR3 is 15 residues long. Here the CDR3 DNA reads TGTGCCAGCAGCCAAGGGGCAGGGATAGGGTATGGCTACACCTTC. Its protein product is CASSQGAGIGYGYTF.

This clonotype was recorded a few times. The chain joins TRBV18 to TRBJ1-1, with a tentative D call TRBD1 (5 bases). Per the germline V gene, CDR1 is KGHSH and CDR2 is LQKENI. Trimming removed 3 bases at V and 1 base at J, with 9 bases between. This CDR3 has 14 amino acids. In DNA, the CDR3 is TGTGCCAGCTCACCTGAGGGACCGAACACTGAAGCTTTCTTT. Protein sequence: CASSPEGPNTEAFF.

V gene TRBV7-9 combines with J gene TRBJ1-2; D is ambiguous. The CDR3 has 13 residues. V was pared by 5 bases and J by 8 bases, with 15 bases between. The germline CDR1 and CDR2 sequences are SEHNR and FQNEAQ (reference sequence). The CDR3 DNA sequence: TGTGCCAGCAGCCCACCGGGTACCTCAGGCTACACCTTC. It is translated as CASSPPGTSGYTF.